Listed below are T cell receptor beta chains from one sample, sequenced in a study of shared clonotypes between healthy human individuals. Libraries were prepared by immunoSEQ multiplex PCR; TCRdb keeps only in-frame clonotypes and omits some of them. The sample has 550,000 to 650,000 clones; 95% to 97% are singletons. The sequenced sample was naive CD8+ T cells sorted from blood. The receptors shown here come from a woman in her 30s in good health. Each CDR3 is given with its conserved first and last residue. The D gene is left open where the match is weak. Only some rows state a clone size, as once, few, many or a class for expanded clones.

>TRBD2|TRBV13|TRBJ2-1|few
TGTGCCAGCAGCCTCAGCGGGAGCTCCTACAATGAGCAGTTCTTC
CASSLSGSSYNEQFF
>NA|TRBV7-9|TRBJ2-5|NA
TGTGCCGCTCTTGCCGACGGCGACCAAGAGACCCAGTACTTC
CAALADGDQETQYF
>NA|TRBV11-2|TRBJ1-1|NA
TGTGCCAGCACCTCCCTGGGCGGCTGGGACACTGAAGCTTTCTTT
CASTSLGGWDTEAFF
>TRBD1|TRBV27|TRBJ2-7|NA
TGTGCCAGCTGGACAGGGAGTGCCTACGAGCAGTACTTC
CASWTGSAYEQYF
>NA|TRBV2|TRBJ1-6|NA
TGTGCCAGCCGGACGGAGAGCTCCTATAATTCACCCCTCCACTTT
CASRTESSYNSPLHF
>NA|TRBV6-5|TRBJ2-7|once
TGTGCCAGCAGTAGCGGAGTAGGCTTC
CASSSGVGF
>TRBD2|TRBV7-2|TRBJ2-7|NA
TGTGCCAGCAGCTTAGCATCGGGGGGGACCTACGAGCAGTACTTC
CASSLASGGTYEQYF
>NA|TRBV11-2|TRBJ2-7|NA
TGTGCCAGCAGCTTAGAGGTGGCCTACGAGCAGTACTTC
CASSLEVAYEQYF
>NA|TRBV27|TRBJ2-5|NA
TGTGCCAGCAGTTTATTGGGCAGACAAGAGACCCAGTACTTC
CASSLLGRQETQYF
>NA|TRBV14|TRBJ1-3|NA
TGTGCCAGCAGCCAACTGTTAGGGAGAACCTCTGGAAACACCATATATTTT
CASSQLLGRTSGNTIYF
>NA|TRBV28|TRBJ2-7|NA
TGTGCCAGCAGTTTAGGTAGCGCCTCCTACGAGCAGTACTTC
CASSLGSASYEQYF
>NA|TRBV9|TRBJ2-7|NA
TGTGCCAGCAGCTTAGGCACAGGGACCTACGAGCAGTACTTC
CASSLGTGTYEQYF
>NA|TRBV29-1|TRBJ1-2|NA
TGCAGCGTTGAAGGACTTCCGACAAACTATGGCTACACCTTC
CSVEGLPTNYGYTF
>TRBD1|TRBV19|TRBJ1-2|NA
TGTGCCAGTAGTATAGGGGACAGCAATGGCTACACCTTC
CASSIGDSNGYTF
>NA|TRBV6-6|TRBJ2-7|NA
TGTGCCAGCAGCGACGGGTTAGCGGCGGCCCACGAGCAGTACTTC
CASSDGLAAAHEQYF
>TRBD1|TRBV19|TRBJ2-7|NA
TGTGCCAGTAGTACCTCAACCGGGACAGGGTTATACGAGCAGTACTTC
CASSTSTGTGLYEQYF
>NA|TRBV4-1|TRBJ2-7|NA
TGCGCCAGCAGCCAAGTTAGTAAAGGGTACGAGCAGTACTTC
CASSQVSKGYEQYF
>TRBD1|TRBV27|TRBJ1-5|NA
TGTGCCAGCAGTGCCGGGACAGGGGGCCATCAGCCCCAGCATTTT
CASSAGTGGHQPQHF
>TRBD1|TRBV5-6|TRBJ2-7|NA
TGTGCCAGCAGCTTGGGACAGGGGGCCTACGAGCAGTACTTC
CASSLGQGAYEQYF
>TRBD1|TRBV6-5|TRBJ2-7|NA
TGTGCCAGCAGTCGGGGACAGGGGCAGGCCTACGAGCAGTACTTC
CASSRGQGQAYEQYF
>NA|TRBV13|TRBJ2-5|NA
TGTGCCAGCACCACCAGGGGAGAAGAGACCCAGTACTTC
CASTTRGEETQYF
>NA|TRBV28|TRBJ1-5|NA
TGTGCCAGCAGCCTACAGGGTGGCAATCAGCCCCAGCATTTT
CASSLQGGNQPQHF
>NA|TRBV11-2|TRBJ2-1|once
TGTGCCAGCAGCTTATGGGGGACGAACAATGAGCAGTTCTTC
CASSLWGTNNEQFF
>TRBD1|TRBV19|TRBJ1-1|NA
TGTGCCAGTAGTATGGACAGGGCTTCGTCGAACACTGAAGCTTTCTTT
CASSMDRASSNTEAFF
>TRBD1|TRBV27|TRBJ1-1|NA
TGTGCCAGCAGTTTATCGGGGGGACAGAGGTTTCACACTGAAGCTTTCTTT
CASSLSGGQRFHTEAFF
>NA|TRBV28|TRBJ2-7|NA
TGTGCCAGCAGTTTGTTGAGTGGGCCAACCTACGAGCAGTACTTC
CASSLLSGPTYEQYF
>TRBD2|TRBV5-1|TRBJ2-7|NA
TGCGCCAGCAGCTTGGAGAGCGGGAGATTCTACGAGCAGTACTTC
CASSLESGRFYEQYF
>TRBD1|TRBV14|TRBJ1-2|NA
TGTGCCAGCAGCCAAGCTACCCCCACAGGGGCCTACTATGGCTACACCTTC
CASSQATPTGAYYGYTF
>NA|TRBV19|TRBJ2-5|once
TGTGCCAGTAGTGGTGGGGCAGAAGAGACCCAGTACTTC
CASSGGAEETQYF
>NA|TRBV7-9|TRBJ1-2|NA
TGTGCCAGCAGCTTTCAGGGAAACTATGGCTACACCTTC
CASSFQGNYGYTF
>NA|TRBV19|TRBJ2-7|NA
TGTGCCAGTAGTATTGTCGGGAGCTCCTACGAGCAGTACTTC
CASSIVGSSYEQYF
>TRBD1|TRBV7-2|TRBJ2-2|NA
TGTGCCAGCAGCTTAGGATCTTCAGGGACAGGAGGCGAGGGGGAGCTGTTTTTT
CASSLGSSGTGGEGELFF
>NA|TRBV5-4|TRBJ2-7|NA
TGTGCCAGCAGTAACCGGGGATACTACGAGCAGTACTTC
CASSNRGYYEQYF
>TRBD2|TRBV7-8|TRBJ2-1|NA
TGTGCCAGCAGCCTATATAGGCTAGCGGGGAACAATGAGCAGTTCTTC
CASSLYRLAGNNEQFF
>TRBD2|TRBV9|TRBJ2-1|NA
TGTGCCAGCAGCGTGAGCGGGAGTTCCTACAATGAGCAGTTCTTC
CASSVSGSSYNEQFF
>TRBD1|TRBV16|TRBJ2-7|once
TGTGCCAGCAGCCATGGACAGGGTTCCTACGAGCAGTACTTC
CASSHGQGSYEQYF
>NA|TRBV5-6|TRBJ2-3|NA
TGTGCCAGCAGCTTCCCCAACCCCACAGATACGCAGTATTTT
CASSFPNPTDTQYF
>NA|TRBV4-1|TRBJ1-1|few
TGCGCCAGCAGCCAGAAGCAGGGAGACACTGAAGCTTTCTTT
CASSQKQGDTEAFF
>TRBD1|TRBV5-1|TRBJ2-1|once
TGCGCCAGCAGCTATAGACAGGGGGCGGATGAGCAGTTCTTC
CASSYRQGADEQFF
>TRBD2|TRBV5-4|TRBJ2-7|NA
TGTGCCAGCAGCTCCGCCGGACTAGCGGACTACGAGCAGTACTTC
CASSSAGLADYEQYF
>TRBD1|TRBV7-9|TRBJ1-1|few
TGTGCCAGCAGCTTAGTTGGCAGGGGGCTATCGGGAGCTTTCTTT
CASSLVGRGLSGAFF
>TRBD2|TRBV5-1|TRBJ2-2|NA
TGCGCCAGCAGCTCTAGCGGGAGGGCCCCCGGGGAGCTGTTTTTT
CASSSSGRAPGELFF
>TRBD1|TRBV7-6|TRBJ2-7|once
TGTGCCAGCAGCGGGGGACAGGGAGATGCCTACGAGCAGTACTTC
CASSGGQGDAYEQYF
>NA|TRBV27|TRBJ2-7|NA
TGTGCCAGCAGTTTGCGTATTAGCTTCGAGCAGTACTTC
CASSLRISFEQYF
>NA|TRBV9|TRBJ1-4|NA
TGTGCCAGCAGCGCGCCCCGGGAGGAGCCCGCAACTAATGAAAAACTGTTTTTT
CASSAPREEPATNEKLFF
>NA|TRBV29-1|TRBJ2-1|NA
TGCAGCGTTGACCCTAGGGGATTCAATGAGCAGTTCTTC
CSVDPRGFNEQFF
>TRBD2|TRBV30|TRBJ2-1|NA
TGTGCCTGGAGTGTAGGAGCGGGAGGCAATGAGCAGTTCTTC
CAWSVGAGGNEQFF
>NA|TRBV5-1|TRBJ2-7|NA
TGCGCCAGCAGCTTGGAGACTAGTTGGACCTACGAGCAGTACTTC
CASSLETSWTYEQYF
>NA|TRBV4-1|TRBJ2-7|once
TGCGCCAGCAGCCTACACAGGGACCTCTCCTACGAGCAGTACTTC
CASSLHRDLSYEQYF
>TRBD2|TRBV5-6|TRBJ2-1|NA
TGTGCCAGCAGCTATAACCTGGGGGGGACCTACAATGAGCAGTTCTTC
CASSYNLGGTYNEQFF
>NA|TRBV28|TRBJ1-5|NA
TGTGCCAGCAGTTCCAAGCAGCCCCAGCATTTT
CASSSKQPQHF
>TRBD2|TRBV7-6|TRBJ2-7|NA
TGTGCCAGCAGCATATCCGGGACTAGCGGGAACGAGCAGTACTTC
CASSISGTSGNEQYF